The next 14 T cell receptor beta chains were all read from a single sample in a study of regulatory T cells in long-lasting Graves disease. Documented time point: newly diagnosed GD, antithyroid drugs for less than 3 months. PBMC-extracted RNA yielded the TCR library. CDR3 regions were amplified by Arm-PCR using iRepertoire HTBI primers to build TCR beta libraries. TCRdb analysed the multiplex PCR reads with MiXCR anew, one entry per CDR3 protein. The sample shows some 410,000 distinct CDR3 sequences, about a sixth of them seen only once. These data were also filed under a second study, of T cells in Graves' hyperthyroidism and ophthalmopathy.

The sample consisted of peripheral blood mononuclear cells (PBMCs), taken at new diagnosis, from a patient treated with antithyroid drugs. All receptors derive from a woman aged 30 to 39 with Graves disease.

This clonotype came up many times. The V gene is TRBV5-1, the J gene TRBJ1-2; D remains unclear. The CDR3 covers 11 residues. The V gene's germline CDR1 is SGHRS and CDR2 YFSETQ. V was trimmed by 5 bases and J by 8 bases, leaving 10 bases between them. CDR3 protein: CASSDPSGYTF. CDR3 coding DNA: TGCGCCAGCAGTGATCCTTCGGGCTACACCTTC.

The J gene is TRBJ2-2, the V gene TRBV9; 8 nucleotides agree with TRBD2. Germline CDR1 and CDR2: SGDLS and YYNGEE. CDR3 length: 14 amino acids. V shed 4 bases, J shed 4 bases, and the junction held 3 bases outside the gene matches. CDR3 region: CASSPGGGTGELFF. The DNA for the CDR3 is TGTGCCAGCAGCCCGGGGGGGGGCACCGGGGAGCTGTTTTTT.

This clonotype was seen ten or more times. The chain uses TRBV5-5 and TRBJ1-1, with D possibly TRBD1 on 5 matching bases. The germline V gene encodes CDR1 SGHKS and CDR2 YYEKEE (reference sequence). The CDR3 length is 15 residues. V lost 1 base and J 0 bases, leaving 10 bases between the germline ends. The CDR3: CASSLNRGLNTEAFF. The DNA for the CDR3 is TGTGCCAGCAGCTTGAATCGGGGGTTGAACACTGAAGCTTTCTTT.

This clonotype was recorded many times. The chain couples TRBV5-1 to TRBJ2-2, with a possible D match to TRBD2 (6 bases). Germline-derived CDR1 and CDR2 are SGHRS and YFSETQ. With 0 bases removed from V and 7 bases from J, the gap between germline ends came to 19 bases. The CDR3 runs to 17 residues. Written as DNA, the CDR3 is TGCGCCAGCAGCTTGGGGGTTAGCGGATTGATCGTCGGGGAGCTGTTTTTT. Protein sequence: CASSLGVSGLIVGELFF.

This CDR3 reads CASIGQGGSTDTQYF. The CDR3 coding sequence is TGTGCCAGCATCGGACAGGGAGGCAGCACAGATACGCAGTATTTT. The chain carries TRBV2 and TRBJ2-3; 8 bases are a match to TRBD1. V gave up 7 bases and J gave up 0 bases; unmatched junction bases: 6. Germline V gene data show CDR1 as SNHLY and CDR2 as FYNNEI. The CDR3 covers 15 residues.

This clonotype occurred a few times. The V and J genes are TRBV5-1 and TRBJ2-2, with a weak D call TRBD2 (6 bases). Germline loops: CDR1 SGHRS, CDR2 YFSETQ. The CDR3 extends over 15 amino acids. The V gene lost 0 bases and the J gene lost 7 bases, with 13 bases spanning the gap. The CDR3 reads CASSLEGGPGGELFF. DNA for the CDR3: TGCGCCAGCAGCTTGGAAGGAGGGCCGGGCGGGGAGCTGTTTTTT.

This clonotype was counted ten times or more. V is TRBV29-1 and J is TRBJ1-5, with 7 bases lining up with TRBD1. The CDR3 contains 13 residues. Per germline, CDR1 SQVTM and CDR2 ANQGSEA. V gave up 6 bases and J gave up 7 bases; unmatched junction bases: 9. CDR3 amino acids: CSVRQGPMQPQHF. In DNA, the CDR3 is TGCAGCGTGAGACAGGGTCCAATGCAGCCCCAGCATTTT. Based on the CDR3 plus reference TRBV29-1 and TRBJ1-5, the full variable domain is SAVISQKPSRDICQRGTSLTIQCQVDSQVTMMFWYRQQPGQSLTLIATANQGSEATYESGFVIDKFPISRPNLTFSTLTVSNMSPEDSSIYLCSVRQGPMQPQHFGDGTRLSIL.

At least ten counts were recorded for this clonotype. The rearrangement links TRBV3-1 to TRBJ2-2, with 7 bases matching TRBD2. Germline V gene data show CDR1 as LGHDT and CDR2 as YNNKEL (reference sequence). With 3 bases clipped from V and 0 bases from J, the junction kept 4 bases outside the gene matches. The CDR3 spans 16 residues. The CDR3: CASSHSGTTNTGELFF. CDR3 DNA sequence: TGTGCCAGCAGCCACTCCGGGACTACGAACACCGGGGAGCTGTTTTTT.

This clonotype has a count of ten or more. This rearrangement joins TRBV27 to TRBJ2-7, with 9 nucleotides matching TRBD1. V lost 3 bases to trimming and J lost 5 bases; unmatched junction nucleotides: 8. The germline V gene has CDR1 MNHEY and CDR2 SMNVEV (reference sequence). This CDR3 contains 15 residues. The CDR3 DNA sequence: TGTGCCAGCAGTTTCTGGGGACAGGGATCGGACGAGCAGTACTTC. This translates into CASSFWGQGSDEQYF.

At least ten counts were recorded for this clonotype. V and J are TRBV6-5 and TRBJ1-6; unclear D gene. Deletions cut 2 bases from V and 7 bases from J, with 15 bases between. Germline loops: CDR1 MNHEY, CDR2 SVGAGI. The CDR3 covers 16 residues. In DNA, the CDR3 is TGTGCCAGCAGTTACGACGCTGCGGGGTGGAATTCACCCCTCCACTTT. It translates to CASSYDAAGWNSPLHF.

This clonotype was detected many times. The CDR3 region is CASSSSSGRPPYNEQFF. In nucleotides, the CDR3 is TGTGCCAGCAGTTCCTCTAGCGGGAGGCCGCCCTACAATGAGCAGTTCTTC. The chain is built from TRBV6-2 or TRBV6-3 and TRBJ2-1; 11 bases agree with TRBD2. J lost 2 bases, V lost 4 bases, and 7 bases had no gene match. CDR1 is MNHEY and CDR2 is SVGEGT in the germline V gene. The CDR3 spans 17 residues.

Comments on this clonotype: With a much larger clone just one base away, this may be a read error. The CDR3 ends on some other residue instead of the conserved phenylalanine or tryptophan, so this is likely a read error. The J gene is TRBJ2-1, the V gene TRBV7-3, with 11 positions matching TRBD1. The V segment lost 5 bases and the J segment 5 bases; nucleotides outside the gene matches: 5. Per germline, CDR1 SGHTA and CDR2 FQGTGA. The length of the CDR3 is 15 residues. CDR3 bases: TGTGCCAGCAGCCGGACAGGGGGCCAGAACAATGAGCAGTTCTCC. Its protein is CASSRTGGQNNEQFS.

This clonotype was recorded at least ten times. This chain links TRBV6-5 with TRBJ2-7, with D perhaps given as TRBD1 or TRBD2 (5 bases each). The V end lost 2 bases, the J end lost 0 bases, and 14 bases lay between the germline ends. Germline V gene data show CDR1 as MNHEY and CDR2 as SVGAGI. There are 16 residues in the CDR3. The CDR3 DNA is TGTGCCAGCAGTTACGGGACCGGGACGGGCTCCTACGAGCAGTACTTC. It is translated as CASSYGTGTGSYEQYF.

This chain links TRBV14 with TRBJ2-5; 10 bases map to TRBD1. The germline gives CDR1 SGHDN, CDR2 FVKESK. This CDR3 spans 15 amino acids. V lost 1 base and J lost 5; bases outside the gene matches: 4. The CDR3 region is CASSQVTGGGETQYF. The CDR3 DNA reads TGTGCCAGCAGCCAAGTGACAGGGGGCGGCGAGACCCAGTACTTC.